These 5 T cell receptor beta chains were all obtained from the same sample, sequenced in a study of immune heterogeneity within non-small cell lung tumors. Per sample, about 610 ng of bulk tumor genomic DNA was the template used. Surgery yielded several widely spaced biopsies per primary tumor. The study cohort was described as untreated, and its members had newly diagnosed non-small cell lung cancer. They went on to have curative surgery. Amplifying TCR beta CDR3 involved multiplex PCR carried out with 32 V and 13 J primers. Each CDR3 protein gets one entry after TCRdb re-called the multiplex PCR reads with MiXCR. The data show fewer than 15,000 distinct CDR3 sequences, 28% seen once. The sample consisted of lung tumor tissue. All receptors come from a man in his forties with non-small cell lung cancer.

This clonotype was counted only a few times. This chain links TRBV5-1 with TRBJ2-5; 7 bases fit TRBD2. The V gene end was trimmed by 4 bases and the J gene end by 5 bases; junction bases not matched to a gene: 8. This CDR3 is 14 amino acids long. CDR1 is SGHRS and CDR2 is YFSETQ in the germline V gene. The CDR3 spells CASSPSGSRETQYF. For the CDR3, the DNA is TGCGCCAGCAGCCCTAGCGGATCTAGGGAGACCCAGTACTTC.

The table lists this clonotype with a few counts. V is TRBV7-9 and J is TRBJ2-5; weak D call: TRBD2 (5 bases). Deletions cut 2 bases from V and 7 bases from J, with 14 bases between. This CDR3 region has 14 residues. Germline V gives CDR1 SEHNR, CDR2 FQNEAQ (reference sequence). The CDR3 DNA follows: TGTGCCAGCAGCTTAAGCGCGGGCAGCGGGACCCAGTACTTC. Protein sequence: CASSLSAGSGTQYF. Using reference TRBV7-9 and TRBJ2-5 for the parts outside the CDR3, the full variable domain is DTGVSQNPRHKITKRGQNVTFRCDPISEHNRLYWYRQTLGQGPEFLTYFQNEAQLEKSRLLSDRFSAERPKGSFSTLEIQRTEQGDSAMYLCASSLSAGSGTQYFGPGTRLLVL.

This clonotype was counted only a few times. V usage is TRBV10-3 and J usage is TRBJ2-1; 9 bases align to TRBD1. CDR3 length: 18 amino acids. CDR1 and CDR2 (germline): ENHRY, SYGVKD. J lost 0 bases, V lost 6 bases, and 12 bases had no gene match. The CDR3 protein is CAISRNLGTGSSYNEQFF. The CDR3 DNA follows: TGTGCCATCAGCCGAAACCTCGGGACAGGGAGCTCCTACAATGAGCAGTTCTTC.

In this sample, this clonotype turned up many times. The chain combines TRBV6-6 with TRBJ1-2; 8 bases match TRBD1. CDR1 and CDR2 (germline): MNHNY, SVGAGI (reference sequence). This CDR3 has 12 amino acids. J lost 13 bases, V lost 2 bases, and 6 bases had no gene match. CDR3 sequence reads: CASSYLSGGTTF. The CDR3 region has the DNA TGTGCCAGCAGTTACCTTTCAGGGGGCACCACCTTC.

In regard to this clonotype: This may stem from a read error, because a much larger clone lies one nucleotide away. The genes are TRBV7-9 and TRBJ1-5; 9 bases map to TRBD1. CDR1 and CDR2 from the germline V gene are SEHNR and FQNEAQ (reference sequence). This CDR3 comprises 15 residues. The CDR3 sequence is CASSSGQGSNKPQHF. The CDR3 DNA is TGTGCCAGCAGCTCGGGACAGGGCTCCAATAAGCCCCAGCATTTT.